This T cell receptor (beta chain) emerged from a study of T cells in Graves' hyperthyroidism and ophthalmopathy. Study as a whole: Peripheral blood was acquired at first diagnosis, ahead of any therapy whatsoever. General study findings and limits: The blood repertoire included most of the expanded thyroid clonotypes above 0.001. Ophthalmopathy and stable hyperthyroidism were separated by a 13 V-J model.

Amplified regions were TCR beta CDR3 sequences from RNA transcripts. Carried out on the TCR CDR3, a first-round RT-PCR used the HTBI primer set. A single record per CDR3 protein comes from TCRdb applying MiXCR to the multiplex PCR reads. The sample contains roughly 300,000 distinct CDR3 sequences, roughly 14% of which appear only once. Germline V lookup: CDR1 MNHEY, CDR2 SVGEGT. The CDR3 length is 14 residues. J gave up 2 bases and V 2 bases, and 3 bases lay outside the gene matches. With regard to this clonotype: Its cognate antigen is unknown.

The receptor was isolated from a woman between 25 and 40 years old with Graves' hyperthyroidism. The rearrangement uses TRBV6-2 or TRBV6-3 and TRBJ2-7; the match to TRBD2 covers 7 bases. The specimen was blood. DNA for the CDR3: TGTGCCAGCAGTTACGGGGGGGACCCCTACGAGCAGTACTTC. It translates to CASSYGGDPYEQYF.